One and the same sample provided the 6 T cell receptor beta chains below, sequenced in a study of T cell responses to AZD1222 COVID-19 vaccine. Using immunoSEQ multiplex PCR, the repertoire was profiled, and TCRdb retains in-frame clones only, with some absent. The sample has more than 95,000 clones, 88% seen once. The sample here was peripheral blood, taken on day 0 of AZD1222 vaccination. The receptors shown here come from an adult in good health.

The rearrangement uses TRBV11-3 and TRBJ2-1, with D perhaps matching TRBD1 or TRBD2 (6 bases each). The length of the CDR3 is 15 residues. The V end lost 0 bases, the J end lost 6 bases, and 12 bases lay between the germline ends. Germline CDR1 reads SGHNT; CDR2 reads YENEEA. The CDR3 DNA reads TGTGCCAGCAGCTTAGAACCGGGGGCTATCAATGAGCAGTTCTTC. Amino acid sequence: CASSLEPGAINEQFF.

The chain carries TRBV5-5 and TRBJ1-3, with TRBD1 as a possible D gene (5 bases). The CDR3 spans 15 residues. The germline V and J ends were trimmed by 4 bases and 1 base, with 12 bases remaining between them. Germline CDR1 is SGHKS and CDR2 is YYEKEE (reference sequence). The chain's CDR3 is CASSVSGGSGNTIYF. CDR3 DNA sequence: TGTGCCAGCAGCGTCTCGGGGGGGTCTGGAAACACCATATATTTT. The variable domain in full, with the rest retrieved from reference TRBV5-5 and TRBJ1-3, is DAGVTQSPTHLIKTRGQQVTLRCSPISGHKSVSWYQQVLGQGPQFIFQYYEKEERGRGNFPDRFSARQFPNYSSELNVNALLLGDSALYLCASSVSGGSGNTIYFGEGSWLTVV.

This clone was observed a single time. V and J are TRBV5-1 and TRBJ2-2, with 7 bases matching TRBD2. This CDR3 has 20 residues. Germline V gene lookup returns CDR1 SGHRS and CDR2 YFSETQ. The V segment lost 5 bases and the J segment 1 base; nucleotides outside the gene matches: 20. The CDR3 loop reads CASSWREGLTPWRNTGELFF. CDR3 DNA: TGCGCCAGCAGTTGGAGGGAGGGGCTAACCCCCTGGCGGAACACCGGGGAGCTGTTTTTT.

The gene calls are TRBV5-1 and TRBJ1-3, with D perhaps TRBD1 (5 bases). CDR3 length: 16 residues. Germline values: CDR1 SGHRS, CDR2 YFSETQ. Trimming stripped 1 base from V and 4 bases from J, with 15 bases between. CDR3: CASSLRTDRAGNTIYF. CDR3 in DNA: TGCGCCAGCAGCTTGCGAACCGACAGAGCAGGAAACACCATATATTTT.

The count of this clone is one. V is TRBV11-2 and J is TRBJ2-5; TRBD1 matches at 11 bases. Germline CDR1 is SGHAT and CDR2 is FQNNGV. The CDR3 covers 15 residues. With 5 bases clipped from V and 4 bases from J, the junction kept 6 bases outside the gene matches. CDR3 amino acids: CASSVPGTGGETQYF. The CDR3 DNA is TGTGCCAGCAGCGTCCCCGGGACAGGGGGAGAGACCCAGTACTTC.

The rearrangement uses TRBV7-2 and TRBJ2-1; 8 positions match TRBD2. This CDR3 is built from 16 residues. CDR1 is SGHTA and CDR2 is FQGNSA in the germline V gene. V lost 5 bases to trimming and J lost 3 bases; unmatched junction nucleotides: 9. The CDR3 protein is CASSASGLAGYNEQFF. The DNA of the CDR3 is TGTGCCAGCAGCGCGAGCGGTCTAGCGGGCTACAATGAGCAGTTCTTC.